This section outlines one T cell receptor beta chain sequence together with its context. Its antigen is unknown. It has no much larger one-base neighbor in the sample; base qualities were not kept. This record comes from a study of CD8+CD57+ T cells in acquired aplastic anemia (dated by TCRdb to the late 2010s). General notes on the study: Extracted DNA from sorted CD4+ and CD8+ cells averaged approximately 3 ug, ranging from roughly 0.17 to 30 ug. A CD8+CD57+ expansion meant a frequency higher than the mean frequency seen in healthy subjects.

Relative to germline, V is 4 bases shorter and J is 1 base shorter, with 13 bases between their ends. CDR1 and CDR2 are drawn from the germline V gene: SGHDN, FVKESK. The cysteine opens and the phenylalanine closes a CDR3 of 15 amino acids. The only DNA kept is the CDR3, 45 bases in frame from the first base. The patients picked for sequencing were ones in whom flow cytometry had shown an expansion of CD8+CD57+ cells. Severe acquired aplastic anemia was diagnosed in all patients according to International Study of Aplastic Anemia and Agranulocytosis and Camitta criteria. Patients had received no therapy at the time of blood sampling. TCR repertoires of sorted CD4+ and CD8+ blood T cells from severe aplastic anemia patients and healthy subjects were deep-sequenced in the study. Patients were enrolled under clinicaltrials.gov protocols 00001620, 01623167, 00001397, 00071045, 00081523 and 00961064 in the USA. Ficoll-Paque density gradient centrifugation was used to isolate peripheral blood mononuclear cells. Before DNA was extracted, CD4+ and CD8+ T cells were sorted using either FACS or magnetic beads.

Genomic DNA served as template for TCR beta VDJ combination and CDR3 sequence profiling. An Illumina HiSeq 2000 was the platform used for TCR repertoire sequencing. In the original analysis: Repertoires were assessed using TRBV/TRBJ rearrangement plots, CDR3 size and DJ length profiles, and Simpson's diversity index. The most abundant DNA sequence in the deep sequencing data was defined as the immunodominant clone. CDR3 amino acid sequences were checked for sharing across subjects and were also compared against the VDJdb database and published repertoires. The public reads were run again by TCRdb, first through fastp at Q25 and then through MiXCR, and only productive beta chains were kept. Each CDR3 protein gets just one entry, which takes the most common genes and DNA from the rows behind it. TCRdb's processing, not the study's, gives the V and J calls here. A total of hundreds of thousands of distinct CDR3 sequences appear in this sample, over 25% of them only once. The leading ten clones occupy less than 0.85% of the sample.

Broader findings and caveats from the paper: CD8+ Simpson's diversity did not differ significantly between patients and healthy controls (P=0.060). Twenty-nine CD8+ CDR3 sequences were found in both patients and controls but appeared to be highly expressed in patients and within the immunodominant clones of the patients.

The chain is encoded by TRBV14 joined to TRBJ1-1; TRBD1 is perhaps the D gene, given 6 matching bases. The origin of this receptor is a human donor with aplastic anemia. Sequenced: sorted CD4+, CD8+, or CD8+CD57+ T cells (not recorded which) from PBMCs. The base sequence is TGTGCCAGCAGCCCACTGACAGGAGAGAACACTGAAGCTTTCTTT. Translated, it reads CASSPLTGENTEAFF. The full variable domain, completed from the reference TRBV14 and TRBJ1-1 proteins outside the CDR3, reads EAGVTQFPSHSVIEKGQTVTLRCDPISGHDNLYWYRRVMGKEIKFLLHFVKESKQDESGMPNNRFLAERTGGTYSTLKVQPAELEDSGVYFCASSPLTGENTEAFFGQGTRLTVV.